The source of this T cell receptor (beta chain) is a study of lymphopenia after photon versus proton radiotherapy. The protocol was immunoSEQ multiplex PCR, while the TCRdb copy is restricted to in-frame clones and leaves out a portion. The sample yields some 28,000 clones, about 81% seen once. This CDR3 region has 14 residues. This chain connects TRBV12-1 to TRBJ1-2; the D segment call TRBD1 is taken from the table without a DNA check. TRBV12-1 is a pseudogene segment. This sequence originates from a man aged 50 to 59 with gastric cancer. The input for sequencing was peripheral blood, taken from a patient treated with photon-based radiotherapy. The DNA for the CDR3 is TGTGCCAGCAGCTTTATCAGGGGCAACCATGGCTACACCTTC. Translation gives CASSFIRGNHGYTF.